This TCR beta chain came from a study of control samples from healthy donors and cancer patients. The table came from immunoSEQ multiplex PCR; TCRdb's copy has only in-frame clones and leaves some out. The data contain about 88,000 clones, more than 85% of them singletons. Per germline, CDR1 SNHLY and CDR2 FYNNEI. The J segment lost 3 bases and the V segment lost 1 base, leaving 4 bases of the junction unmatched. The CDR3 runs 15 residues. V gene TRBV2 combines with J gene TRBJ2-7; 9 nucleotides align to TRBD1. Source material: blood. This TCR was recovered from a man younger than 35 in good health. The CDR3 here is CASSEDGTGIYEQYF. The CDR3 region has the DNA TGTGCCAGCAGTGAAGACGGGACAGGGATCTACGAGCAGTACTTC.